The sequence of this T cell receptor (beta chain) was determined in a study of cytomegalovirus exposure and HLA in healthy donors. Study-level findings and limits: TCR beta V- and J-gene trimming was later associated with a missense DCLRE1C variant.

PCR primers comprised 60 Vbeta and 13 Jbeta primers. Profiling relied on immunoSEQ multiplex PCR, and the TCRdb table lists in-frame clones only, not all of them. The table lists fewer than 150,000 clones, around 79% of them singletons. The CDR3 length is 12 residues. Germline CDR1 is SEHNR and CDR2 is FQNEAQ (reference sequence). This clone has a count of ten or more. What it recognizes is unknown. At one end the junction does not follow the germline gene, possibly because of a read error. Sequenced sample: PBMCs. The clonotype comes from a male donor in good health and CMV-seronegative. The chain links TRBV7-9 to TRBJ2-7, with 13 positions matching TRBD2. CDR3 loop: CASSSRTSGSLF. As DNA, the CDR3 is TGTGCCAGCAGCTCCCGGACTAGCGGGAGTCTATTC. Complete variable domain (other parts from reference TRBV7-9 and TRBJ2-7): DTGVSQNPRHKITKRGQNVTFRCDPISEHNRLYWYRQTLGQGPEFLTYFQNEAQLEKSRLLSDRFSAERPKGSFSTLEIQRTEQGDSAMYLCASSSRTSGSLFGPGTRLTVT.